Given below is one TCR beta chain in context. No antigen is known for it. Generated by immunoSEQ multiplex PCR, the TCRdb table keeps only in-frame clones and is missing some. The table shows a few thousand clones, with approximately 73% occurring only once. The source of the sample is a study of T cells after posttransplantation cyclophosphamide. Notes on the study in general: TRB clonality was highly associated with recipient CMV seropositivity and reactivation. Later blood repertoires were often dominated by clones from the donor CD8+ memory compartment. Blood and skin or GI T cell repertoires showed limited TRB overlap.

Controls had myeloablative marrow grafts with methotrexate and calcineurin inhibitor, sampled at 1 year. The germline CDR1 and CDR2 sequences are LNHDA and SQIVND (reference sequence). V dropped 1 base and J dropped 0 bases, with 16 bases sitting between them. The CDR3 runs to 17 residues. Material: PBMCs, obtained roughly 320 days after allogeneic stem cell transplant with calcineurin inhibitor and methotrexate. The receptor was isolated from a female patient aged 45-65 years who received an allogeneic stem cell transplant from an unrelated donor, was CMV-positive, and had acute and chronic GVHD. Some T cells may have originated in the graft donor. This chain joins TRBV19 and TRBJ2-7; unclear D gene. The CDR3, as DNA: TGTGCCAGTAGTATAGGGTTGCGGTCGTCTAGCTCCTACGAGCAGTACTTC. Translated, it gives CASSIGLRSSSSYEQYF.